Presented here are 2 T cell receptor beta chains from one specimen sequenced in a study of T cell responses to AZD1222 COVID-19 vaccine. Profiled with immunoSEQ multiplex PCR; TCRdb holds only in-frame clones, not every one. The sample holds about 110,000 clones, 84% seen once. Material: peripheral blood, obtained on day 0 of AZD1222 vaccination. The receptors stem from an adult in good health.

This sequence joins TRBV19 and TRBJ1-5; 7 nucleotides match TRBD1. Germline CDR1 reads LNHDA; CDR2 reads SQIVND (reference sequence). This CDR3 region has 16 residues. After removal of 5 bases from V and 1 base from J, the junction contained 8 bases not matched to a gene. The CDR3 nucleotides read TGTGCCAGTAGTGGAACAGGGGTGGGGAGCAATCAGCCCCAGCATTTT. As protein: CASSGTGVGSNQPQHF. The full variable domain, rest sourced from reference TRBV19 and TRBJ1-5, is DGGITQSPKYLFRKEGQNVTLSCEQNLNHDAMYWYRQDPGQGLRLIYYSQIVNDFQKGDIAEGYSVSREKKESFPLTVTSAQKNPTAFYLCASSGTGVGSNQPQHFGDGTRLSIL.

V gene TRBV7-8 combines with J gene TRBJ1-6; D perhaps matches TRBD1 (5 bases). Germline CDR1 reads SGHVS; CDR2 reads FQNEAQ. V dropped 5 bases and J dropped 3 bases, with 11 bases sitting between them. The CDR3 length is 15 residues. The CDR3, as DNA: TGTGCCAGCAGCGTAGACAGAGACTATAATTCACCCCTCCACTTT. This encodes CASSVDRDYNSPLHF.